Below are 24 T cell receptor beta chains sequenced from a single sample in a study of Graves' ophthalmopathy and Graves' hyperthyroidism. Amplification from RNA transcripts yielded the TCR beta CDR3 regions. Second-round multiplex PCR came after first-round RT-PCR with HTBI primers. TCRdb independently ran MiXCR on the multiplex PCR reads; one entry per CDR3 protein. Seen here are approximately 700,000 distinct CDR3 sequences, roughly 41% observed once, and the top ten hold 40% to 55%. Material: peripheral blood. These receptors came from an adult man with Graves' ophthalmopathy.

This clonotype has ten or more counts. The chain is built from TRBV11-2 and TRBJ1-2, with no clear D. This CDR3 has 12 amino acids. V shed 1 base and J shed 5 bases, with 5 bases lying between them. Germline V gives CDR1 SGHAT, CDR2 FQNNGV. The CDR3 reads CASSLGEYGYTF. Here the CDR3 DNA reads TGTGCCAGCAGCTTAGGAGAGTATGGCTACACCTTC.

V is TRBV7-2 and J is TRBJ2-7; 7 nucleotides line up with TRBD1. The germline V gene encodes CDR1 SGHTA and CDR2 FQGNSA. Losses at the gene ends were 1 base for V and 2 bases for J; bases not matched to a gene: 5. The CDR3 extends over 15 amino acids. The DNA for the CDR3 is TGTGCCAGCAGCTTAGGAGGGACAGCGACCTACGAGCAGTACTTC. Translated, it gives CASSLGGTATYEQYF.

The chain couples TRBV7-9 to TRBJ2-7, with 14 bases aligning to TRBD2. The CDR3 runs 17 residues. After removal of 5 bases from V and 5 bases from J, the junction contained 11 bases not matched to a gene. The V gene's germline CDR1 is SEHNR and CDR2 FQNEAQ (reference sequence). The CDR3 DNA sequence: TGTGCCAGCAGCACAATAGGGACTAGCGGGAGTATCGACGAGCAGTACTTC. Translation: CASSTIGTSGSIDEQYF.

This clonotype was detected only a few times. This chain connects TRBV6-6 to TRBJ1-2; TRBD1 matches at 7 bases. Losses at the gene ends were 6 bases for V and 5 bases for J; bases not matched to a gene: 6. Looked up from germline, CDR1 is MNHNY and CDR2 is SVGAGI (reference sequence). The CDR3 totals 13 residues. The CDR3 reads CASSETGTYGYTF. CDR3 nucleotides: TGTGCCAGCAGCGAGACAGGGACTTATGGCTACACCTTC.

The V call is TRBV7-9, the J call TRBJ2-7; D ambiguous. Between the trimmed V and J ends, which lost 3 bases and 0 bases, there was a span of 12 bases. This CDR3 region has 15 residues. The germline CDR1 and CDR2 sequences are SEHNR and FQNEAQ (reference sequence). CDR3 region: CASSFSAVNSYEQYF. The CDR3 DNA sequence: TGTGCCAGCAGCTTCAGTGCGGTAAACTCCTACGAGCAGTACTTC.

The chain is built from TRBV2 and TRBJ2-7; D gene ambiguous. Germline V gives CDR1 SNHLY, CDR2 FYNNEI. CDR3 length equals 15 residues. V shed 6 bases and J shed 3 bases, with 18 bases lying between them. Here the CDR3 DNA reads TGTGCCAGCAGGTCAACAGCTGAAAACCTCTACGAGCAGTACTTC. This codes for CASRSTAENLYEQYF.

Concerning this clonotype: This may stem from a read error, because a much larger clone lies one nucleotide away. J is TRBJ1-5 and V is TRBV19, with TRBD1 matching over 8 bases. There are 15 residues in the CDR3. The germline gives CDR1 LNHDA, CDR2 SQIVND (reference sequence). V lost 4 bases, J lost 6 bases, and 8 bases stayed unmatched. CDR3 residues: CASSRGQAAIQPQHF. In DNA, the CDR3 is TGTGCCAGTAGTAGGGGACAGGCGGCCATTCAGCCCCAGCATTTT.

J is TRBJ2-5 and V is TRBV14, with 8 bases identical to TRBD1. Losses at the gene ends were 4 bases for V and 3 bases for J; bases not matched to a gene: 19. Germline assignment: CDR1 SGHDN and CDR2 FVKESK. The CDR3 has 19 amino acids. The CDR3 region is CASSRRSFVRGLEEETQYF. The CDR3 coding sequence is TGTGCCAGCAGCCGCCGCTCATTTGTCAGGGGGCTGGAAGAAGAGACCCAGTACTTC.

The V call is TRBV5-5, the J call TRBJ1-6; D call uncertain. Germline CDR1 and CDR2: SGHKS and YYEKEE (reference sequence). Between the trimmed V and J ends, which lost 2 bases and 7 bases, there was a span of 13 bases. The CDR3 is 15 residues long. The CDR3 reads CASSFDLLGNSPLHF. In DNA, the CDR3 is TGTGCCAGCAGCTTCGATTTGCTTGGAAATTCACCCCTCCACTTT.

The rearrangement uses TRBV7-2 and TRBJ2-7, with 9 bases that match TRBD1. CDR3 size: 13 residues. V was clipped by 7 bases and J by 6 bases; unmatched bases: 7. Germline V gene sequence: CDR1 SGHTA, CDR2 FQGNSA. CDR3 in DNA: TGTGCCAGCACGAAAACAGGGGGCGGCGAGCAGTACTTC. Its protein is CASTKTGGGEQYF. The whole variable domain, remainder taken from reference TRBV7-2 and TRBJ2-7, is GAGVSQSPSNKVTEKGKDVELRCDPISGHTALYWYRQSLGQGLEFLIYFQGNSAPDKSGLPSDRFSAERTGGSVSTLTIQRTQQEDSAVYLCASTKTGGGEQYFGPGTRLTVT.

As concerns this clonotype: A read error is likely, as this CDR3 ends without the conserved phenylalanine or tryptophan. The chain employs TRBV12-3 or TRBV12-4 and TRBJ1-2, with 9 bases fitting TRBD1. This CDR3 has 14 amino acids. The CDR3: CVSSSVDRGFGYTL. Here the CDR3 DNA reads TGTGTCAGCAGTTCAGTGGACAGGGGTTTTGGCTACACCTTG.

The chain's CDR3 is CASPPRESDSNQPQHF. DNA of the CDR3: TGTGCCAGCCCACCTCGGGAGTCGGATAGCAATCAGCCCCAGCATTTT. This sequence joins TRBV24-1 and TRBJ1-5; the D is unclear. Germline loops: CDR1 KGHDR, CDR2 SFDVKD. Trimming removed 11 bases at V and 0 bases at J, with 19 bases between. The CDR3 has 16 amino acids.

This clonotype occurred a few times. The rearrangement joins TRBV12-3 or TRBV12-4 to TRBJ2-7; 7 bases map to TRBD2. V was clipped by 10 bases and J by 4 bases; unmatched bases: 7. The CDR3 runs 12 residues. CDR3 nucleotide sequence: TGTGCCACCTCAGCGGGGAGGTACGAGCAGTACTTC. Protein product: CATSAGRYEQYF.

This clonotype was picked up many times. The CDR3 bases are TGTGCCAGCAGCTTAATCGCCGAGCAGTACTTC. It is translated as CASSLIAEQYF. The gene calls are TRBV7-8 and TRBJ2-7, with D uncertain. This CDR3 has 11 residues. Between the trimmed V and J ends, which lost 2 bases and 6 bases, there was a span of 5 bases. Per germline, CDR1 SGHVS and CDR2 FQNEAQ.

This sequence joins TRBV2 and TRBJ1-4; weak D call: TRBD1 (5 bases). Germline CDR1 and CDR2: SNHLY and FYNNEI. The CDR3 has 15 amino acids. Trimming left V 4 bases short and J 7 bases short, with 16 bases between. The CDR3 loop reads CASSVGGGRGEKLFF. The CDR3 DNA follows: TGTGCCAGCAGTGTCGGGGGAGGTCGCGGTGAAAAACTGTTTTTT.

This clonotype was found a few times. The chain joins TRBV20-1 to TRBJ1-3; D is ambiguous. Trimming left V 3 bases short and J 1 base short, with 10 bases between. This CDR3 has 14 amino acids. CDR1 DFQATT and CDR2 SNEGSKA come from the germline V gene (reference sequence). In DNA form, the CDR3 reads TGCAGTGCTAGGGTTTTGACTTCTGGAAACACCATATATTTT. Translating gives CSARVLTSGNTIYF.

The table lists this clonotype with many counts. This chain connects TRBV12-3 or TRBV12-4 to TRBJ1-2; 8 bases are shared with TRBD1. The CDR3 runs to 13 residues. Unmatched junction bases numbered 8, after V lost 6 bases and J lost 8 bases. CDR3 nucleotide sequence: TGTGCCAGCAGGACCGGACAGGGCTCAGGCTACACCTTC. Translated, it gives CASRTGQGSGYTF.

In regard to this clonotype: One end of the junction does not line up with germline, which may come from a read error. V and J are TRBV9 and TRBJ2-7; maybe TRBD2 (5 bases). Germline CDR1 is SGDLS and CDR2 is YYNGEE. There are 11 residues in the CDR3. CDR3 sequence reads: CASSQGAAEDF. The CDR3 nucleotides are TGTGCCAGCAGCCAAGGAGCGGCAGAAGACTTC.

The V call is TRBV5-4, the J call TRBJ2-3; TRBD1 is a possible D gene (5 bases). Germline V gene sequence: CDR1 SGHNT, CDR2 YYREEE (reference sequence). The CDR3 covers 14 residues. The germline V and J ends were trimmed by 4 bases and 1 base, with 10 bases remaining between them. The CDR3: CASSQGRGTDTQYF. The CDR3 bases are TGTGCCAGCAGCCAGGGAAGGGGCACAGATACGCAGTATTTT.

Only a few counts were recorded for this clonotype. The chain is built from TRBV7-2 and TRBJ2-7; TRBD1 agrees at 9 bases. Germline values: CDR1 SGHTA, CDR2 FQGNSA. CDR3 length equals 15 residues. V shed 4 bases and J 6 bases; nucleotides not matched to a gene: 10. This CDR3 is CASSYRTGEVFEQYF. CDR3 bases: TGTGCCAGCAGCTACCGGACAGGGGAGGTGTTCGAGCAGTACTTC.

This clonotype was recorded a few times. The chain recombines TRBV20-1 with TRBJ1-1; possibly TRBD1 for D (5 bases). Germline values: CDR1 DFQATT, CDR2 SNEGSKA (reference sequence). Trimming took 1 base from V and 1 from J, leaving 10 bases between them. The length of the CDR3 is 14 residues. CDR3 nucleotide sequence: TGCAGTGCTAGAGGGGACTTCCCGAACACTGAAGCTTTCTTT. Protein: CSARGDFPNTEAFF.

Notes on this clonotype: This may be a read error: a much more frequent sequence differs by one nucleotide. The CDR3 loop is CASSESPPAGQETQYF. The CDR3 DNA follows: TGTGCCAGCAGTGAGTCGCCTCCAGCGGGGCAAGAGACCCAGTACTTC. This sequence joins TRBV2 and TRBJ2-5, with 7 bases lining up with TRBD2. CDR3 length equals 16 residues. Germline CDR1 reads SNHLY; CDR2 reads FYNNEI. V dropped 3 bases and J dropped 2; count of bases not matched to a gene: 9. Based on the CDR3 plus reference TRBV2 and TRBJ2-5, the full variable domain is EPEVTQTPSHQVTQMGQEVILRCVPISNHLYFYWYRQILGQKVEFLVSFYNNEISEKSEIFDDQFSVERPDGSNFTLKIRSTKLEDSAMYFCASSESPPAGQETQYFGPGTRLLVL.

CDR3 sequence: CSARQDYEQFF. CDR3 DNA: TGCAGTGCTAGGCAGGACTACGAGCAGTTCTTC. J is TRBJ2-1 and V is TRBV20-1; tentative D call: TRBD2 (6 bases). Trimming pared 3 bases from V and 10 bases from J, leaving 10 bases between. Germline CDR1 is DFQATT and CDR2 is SNEGSKA (reference sequence). CDR3 length equals 11 residues.

This clonotype was counted only a few times. The chain has TRBV5-4 and TRBJ2-2; the match to TRBD2 covers 7 bases. The ends lost 4 bases at V and 7 bases at J; junction bases unmatched: 7. CDR3 length: 14 amino acids. Germline-derived CDR1 and CDR2 are SGHNT and YYREEE (reference sequence). CDR3 in DNA: TGTGCCAGCAGCCCCGGACTAGTTGGCGGGGAGCTGTTTTTT. This sequence encodes CASSPGLVGGELFF.